The TCR beta chain under discussion was sequenced for a study of CD8 T cells in ankylosing spondylitis. Construction of TCR beta libraries was performed using quantitative 5'-RACE with molecular barcodes. TCRdb passed the 5' RACE reads through MiXCR, listing each CDR3 protein once. The sample holds about 460,000 distinct CDR3 sequences, about 5.2% seen once. This clonotype has a count of ten or more. The antigen is unknown. Germline loops: CDR1 SGHAT, CDR2 FQNNGV. The V and J ends lost 1 base and 9 bases respectively, with 10 bases between them. The CDR3 consists of 13 residues. Study findings and constraints: Blood from ankylosing spondylitis patients appeared to carry a characteristic roughly 8-variant TCR beta motif. Disease-associated clones were reportedly significantly overrepresented in matched ankylosing spondylitis synovial fluid.

V usage is TRBV11-2 and J usage is TRBJ2-1; unclear D gene. The sample was blood, either unsorted or a sorted T cell fraction (not recorded which). The origin of this receptor is a male donor with ankylosing spondylitis. CDR3 loop: CASSLGYPREQFF. The CDR3 DNA sequence: TGTGCCAGCAGCTTAGGGTACCCCCGTGAGCAGTTCTTC.